These 23 T cell receptor beta chains were sequenced from one sample in a study of post-analysis software for immune sequencing data. Study results and caveats: A few TRBV segments (TRBV5-6, TRBV5-1 and TRBV20-1 among them) occurred more frequently in patients than in controls.

These TCRs are of unknown antigen specificity. Included in the TCR beta cDNA libraries were unique molecular identifiers. TCRdb fed the PCR reads into MiXCR, producing one record per CDR3 protein. The repertoire holds approximately 660,000 distinct CDR3 sequences, more than 50% seen once, with around 10% in the top ten. Sequencing was done on a sample of blood. Receptors were obtained from a girl aged 2-9 years with multiple sclerosis.

The V and J genes are TRBV14 and TRBJ2-5; tentative D call: TRBD1 (5 bases). Germline V CDR1 and CDR2: SGHDN, FVKESK. The CDR3 loop spans 13 amino acids. V was cut by 4 bases and J by 5 bases, with 11 bases left in between. CDR3 coding DNA: TGTGCCAGCAGCCGCAGGGTCCTTGAGACCCAGTACTTC. This encodes CASSRRVLETQYF.

The chain links TRBV12-3 or TRBV12-4 to TRBJ1-1; D is perhaps TRBD1 (6 bases). Trimming removed 2 bases at V and 3 bases at J, with 10 bases between. The CDR3 consists of 14 residues. The CDR3 nucleotides read TGTGCCAGCAGTTTAAGGGGGGTGTACACTGAAGCTTTCTTT. Encoded protein: CASSLRGVYTEAFF.

The V gene is TRBV11-1, the J gene TRBJ2-7; 8 positions match TRBD2. Germline assignment: CDR1 SGHAT and CDR2 FQDESV (reference sequence). V was clipped by 4 bases and J by 2 bases; unmatched bases: 13. The CDR3 runs to 17 residues. DNA for the CDR3: TGTGCCAGCAGCTCCGGCGTACAGGGTAGCGGGACCTACGAGCAGTACTTC. This codes for CASSSGVQGSGTYEQYF.

The V and J genes are TRBV29-1 and TRBJ2-2, with D tentatively TRBD1 or TRBD2 (5 bases each). The CDR3 loop spans 12 amino acids. V lost 4 bases to trimming and J lost 7 bases, with 10 bases between them. The germline gives CDR1 SQVTM, CDR2 ANQGSEA. CDR3 sequence (DNA): TGCAGCGTTGGGGCAGGGAGCGGGGAGCTGTTTTTT. Translation: CSVGAGSGELFF.

J is TRBJ1-5 and V is TRBV27, with 8 bases identical to TRBD1. CDR3 length: 17 amino acids. Trimming took 6 bases from V and 3 from J; bases not matched to a gene: 13. Germline loops: CDR1 MNHEY, CDR2 SMNVEV (reference sequence). CDR3 amino acids: CASRGTLTGAVNQPQHF. DNA for the CDR3: TGTGCCAGCAGAGGAACCCTGACAGGGGCCGTCAATCAGCCCCAGCATTTT.

This clonotype was seen a handful of times. The genes are TRBV12-3 or TRBV12-4 and TRBJ1-2; TRBD1 might be the D (5 bases). V dropped 5 bases and J dropped 5 bases, with 18 bases sitting between them. CDR3 size: 15 residues. CDR3 in DNA: TGTGCCAGCAGTCTCCGGGACGGAGGTTTATATGGCTACACCTTC. This codes for CASSLRDGGLYGYTF.

This clonotype was observed a single time. V usage is TRBV6-1 and J usage is TRBJ1-2; TRBD1 matches 7 bases. The CDR3 spans 13 residues. From germline, CDR1 is MNHNS and CDR2 SASEGT. With V trimmed by 4 bases and J by 8 bases, 7 bases remained unmatched. The CDR3 spells CASSVRTGSGYTF. CDR3 DNA: TGTGCCAGCAGTGTCCGGACAGGTTCAGGCTACACCTTC.

The chain joins TRBV6-2 or TRBV6-3 to TRBJ2-3; unclear D gene. The CDR3 length is 15 residues. The ends were cut back, 6 bases at V and 4 bases at J, with 17 bases in the middle. The germline gives CDR1 MNHEY, CDR2 SVGEGT. CDR3 protein: CASSSGPLLPDTQYF. CDR3 bases: TGTGCCAGCAGCTCCGGTCCCCTTCTTCCAGATACGCAGTATTTT.

The chain carries TRBV7-3 and TRBJ2-5; tentatively, D is TRBD2 (5 bases). The end of the DNA fits TRBJ2-7 better, so the J call may be wrong. Germline assignment: CDR1 SGHTA and CDR2 FQGTGA. The CDR3 length is 14 residues. The DNA for the CDR3 is TGTGCCAGCAGCCCCGAGGGATTCTCCTACGAGCAGTACTTC. It encodes CASSPEGFSYEQYF.

The chain links TRBV7-3 to TRBJ2-3; 8 bases are a match to TRBD2. V lost 5 bases, J lost 3 bases, and 13 bases stayed unmatched. The germline V gene encodes CDR1 SGHTA and CDR2 FQGTGA. This CDR3 has 17 residues. This CDR3 reads CASSPQSGSGTTDTQYF. The CDR3 region has the DNA TGTGCCAGCAGCCCCCAATCCGGTAGCGGGACGACAGATACGCAGTATTTT.

The chain is built from TRBV12-3 or TRBV12-4 and TRBJ2-7; 7 positions agree with TRBD1. This CDR3 is built from 13 residues. J lost 6 bases, V lost 4 bases, and 6 bases had no gene match. The CDR3: CASSSDRMGEQYF. In DNA, the CDR3 is TGTGCCAGCAGTTCGGACAGGATGGGCGAGCAGTACTTC.

The chain joins TRBV29-1 to TRBJ1-1; D may be TRBD1 (6 bases). The germline V gene has CDR1 SQVTM and CDR2 ANQGSEA. With 6 bases removed from V and 5 bases from J, the gap between germline ends came to 13 bases. The CDR3 has 12 amino acids. The CDR3 DNA reads TGCAGCGTCCGCGGAGGGGGAACTGAAGCTTTCTTT. Its protein product is CSVRGGGTEAFF. The full variable domain, in which reference TRBV29-1 and TRBJ1-1 provide the parts outside the CDR3, is SAVISQKPSRDICQRGTSLTIQCQVDSQVTMMFWYRQQPGQSLTLIATANQGSEATYESGFVIDKFPISRPNLTFSTLTVSNMSPEDSSIYLCSVRGGGTEAFFGQGTRLTVV.

The table lists this clonotype with a few counts. The gene calls are TRBV9 and TRBJ1-1, with D possibly matching TRBD1 (5 bases). CDR1 and CDR2 (germline): SGDLS, YYNGEE. Trimming cost V 0 bases and J 0 bases, with 9 bases left between them. This CDR3 region has 15 residues. CDR3 in DNA: TGTGCCAGCAGCGTAGATGGGACGGTGAACACTGAAGCTTTCTTT. It codes for CASSVDGTVNTEAFF. Supplemented by reference TRBV9 and TRBJ1-1, the full variable domain reads DSGVTQTPKHLITATGQRVTLRCSPRSGDLSVYWYQQSLDQGLQFLIQYYNGEERAKGNILERFSAQQFPDLHSELNLSSLELGDSALYFCASSVDGTVNTEAFFGQGTRLTVV.

This rearrangement joins TRBV29-1 to TRBJ1-2; no clear D gene. The CDR3 spans 12 residues. Per the germline V gene, CDR1 is SQVTM and CDR2 is ANQGSEA. V shed 1 base and J shed 8 bases, with 11 bases lying between them. The CDR3 DNA sequence: TGCAGCGTTGAAGGGTTTGGGAACGGCTACACCTTC. It is translated as CSVEGFGNGYTF.

This sequence joins TRBV7-9 and TRBJ2-1, with D perhaps matching TRBD2 (7 bases). CDR3 length: 13 amino acids. Per the germline V gene, CDR1 is SEHNR and CDR2 is FQNEAQ (reference sequence). This CDR3 is CASGGALDNEQFF. The CDR3 DNA follows: TGTGCATCGGGGGGCGCGCTGGACAATGAGCAGTTCTTC.

This clonotype was detected only a few times. The chain uses TRBV20-1 and TRBJ2-7; the D is unclear. Germline CDR1 reads DFQATT; CDR2 reads SNEGSKA (reference sequence). With 3 bases removed from V and 7 bases from J, the gap between germline ends came to 10 bases. The CDR3 consists of 11 residues. CDR3 protein: CSASDWEEQYF. The DNA for the CDR3 is TGCAGTGCTAGTGATTGGGAAGAGCAGTACTTC.

The chain couples TRBV3-1 to TRBJ1-1, with 7 bases identical to TRBD1. Trimming at V came to 0 bases and at J to 2 bases, leaving 9 bases not matched to a gene. Germline CDR1 reads LGHDT; CDR2 reads YNNKEL (reference sequence). The CDR3 is 17 residues long. CDR3 sequence reads: CASSQEGLTGSNTEAFF. The CDR3 bases are TGTGCCAGCAGCCAAGAAGGTCTGACAGGGAGTAACACTGAAGCTTTCTTT.

This clonotype was picked up a small number of times. The gene calls are TRBV20-1 and TRBJ1-6; 8 bases line up with TRBD1. The CDR3 contains 14 residues. The germline CDR1 and CDR2 sequences are DFQATT and SNEGSKA (reference sequence). The ends lost 2 bases at V and 8 bases at J; junction bases unmatched: 5. The CDR3 loop is CSARPQGEDSPLHF. The CDR3 DNA reads TGCAGTGCTAGACCACAGGGGGAAGATTCACCCCTCCACTTT.

The table lists this clonotype with a few counts. The chain recombines TRBV5-1 with TRBJ2-5; D is possibly TRBD1 (7 bases). This CDR3 has 15 amino acids. V was trimmed by 3 bases and J by 1 base, leaving 13 bases between them. Germline CDR1 reads SGHRS; CDR2 reads YFSETQ. The CDR3 spells CASSWQGGSQETQYF. The CDR3 DNA reads as TGCGCCAGCAGCTGGCAGGGGGGATCCCAAGAGACCCAGTACTTC.

The V gene is TRBV11-2, the J gene TRBJ2-3, with 7 nucleotides matching TRBD2. In germline, CDR1 is SGHAT, CDR2 FQNNGV. Unmatched junction bases numbered 6, after V lost 4 bases and J lost 2 bases. The CDR3 spans 15 residues. The CDR3 protein is CASSSRGEDTDTQYF. The CDR3 coding sequence is TGTGCCAGCAGCTCCCGGGGGGAAGACACAGATACGCAGTATTTT. Complete variable domain (other parts from reference TRBV11-2 and TRBJ2-3): EAGVAQSPRYKIIEKRQSVAFWCNPISGHATLYWYQQILGQGPKLLIQFQNNGVVDDSQLPKDRFSAERLKGVDSTLKIQPAKLEDSAVYLCASSSRGEDTDTQYFGPGTRLTVL.

In this sample, this clonotype turned up once. J is TRBJ2-4 and V is TRBV19, with D maybe TRBD1 (5 bases). Trimming took 0 bases from V and 4 from J, leaving 10 bases between them. CDR3 length: 15 residues. The germline gives CDR1 LNHDA, CDR2 SQIVND (reference sequence). The chain's CDR3 is CASSIDRAGKNIQYF. The CDR3 DNA sequence: TGTGCCAGTAGTATAGATCGGGCAGGGAAAAACATTCAGTACTTC.

This clonotype was observed a few times. CDR3 residues: CASSGDSPVEQFF. The CDR3 DNA follows: TGTGCCAGCAGCGGGGACAGCCCGGTTGAGCAGTTCTTC. The chain has TRBV6-6 and TRBJ2-1, with 7 bases aligning to TRBD1. The CDR3 is 13 residues long. The V segment lost 6 bases and the J segment 9 bases; nucleotides outside the gene matches: 8. CDR1 and CDR2 from the germline V gene are MNHNY and SVGAGI (reference sequence).

V gene TRBV19 combines with J gene TRBJ1-2, with 7 positions matching TRBD1. In germline, CDR1 is LNHDA, CDR2 SQIVND (reference sequence). The CDR3 is made up of 14 amino acids. V lost 5 bases, J lost 5 bases, and 8 bases stayed unmatched. The CDR3 DNA reads TGTGCCAGTAGTCTGACAGGGAAGGGTTATGGCTACACCTTC. Its protein is CASSLTGKGYGYTF.